The TCR beta chain under discussion was sequenced for a study of shared clonotypes between healthy human individuals (dated by TCRdb to the early 2020s). In the study overall: The cohort included three men and a couple of women between 18 and 49 years of age. For each donor, CD4 naive and CD4 memory were each given three plates, CD8 naive was given two plates, and CD8 memory was given one plate. To estimate repertoire size and how much clonotypes are shared between individuals, the study performed deep sequencing of blood TCR repertoires from roughly five healthy adults. To increase sequencing depth and limit assay-specific biases, TCR repertoire library preparation and sequencing were carried out by different laboratories using diverse techniques. Per donor, leukapheresis produced somewhere between about 0.85 and 9.5 billion PBMCs.

Using the deep immunoSEQ assay, multiplex PCR amplified TCR CDR3 regions from genomic DNA. Genomic DNA extracted from each cell subset was distributed evenly over all wells of several immunoSEQ 96-well plates, and each plate served as one replicate. For sorted subsets, 150 to 250 ng of genomic DNA, equivalent to around 29,000 T cell genomes, went into each replicate PCR. The purified libraries were quantified using a Qubit 3.0 fluorometer, sized with a Bioanalyzer 2100, and then quantified again using the KAPA Library Quantification kit. A separate single-read 150-cycle Illumina NextSeq 550 flow cell was used to sequence each immunoSEQ 96-well plate. The study's processing was this. Because the immunoSEQ output held only junctional sequences and lacked quality scores, the filtering could not match the filtering applied to full-length reads. Sequences were annotated with PyIR, a Python wrapper for IgBLAST v1.9, and V/J genes and CDR3 were assigned using IMGT germline references. Reads were filtered out if the reads had weak V/J assignments (E-value above 1e-6), no CDR3, stop codons, out-of-frame junctions, or ambiguous translated residues. A V3J clonotype was defined by an identical inferred V gene, J gene, and CDR3 amino acid sequence. The percentage overlap between two repertoires was calculated by dividing the number of shared unique clonotypes by the size of the smaller repertoire. Three approaches were used to assess repertoire richness: RTK rarefaction, the Chao1 estimator, and Recon v2.1 estimates of unobserved clonotypes. For all TCRbeta clonotypes obtained by the gDNA method from a few donors, generation probabilities were computed with OLGA. The table was pulled from immuneACCESS by TCRdb, which kept in-frame rearrangements only. Such tables lose some clones; where checked, under half of the loss comes from unresolved V genes, and the rest has no known cause. V, J and clone size derive from that table, while D and trimming were established from the DNA sequence. For this sample the table gives about 2.1 million clones, of which 93% were detected only once. About 1.7% of the sample belongs to the ten largest clones.

CD8 naive samples were obtained by positive selection for CCR7 among CD45RO-negative cells, yielding a CD45RA+CCR7+ population from which TemRA cells were excluded. The donors were healthy, HIV-negative adults who had no recently reported acute infections or vaccinations. Every donor was a Caucasian adult residing in Nashville, Tennessee, USA. Blood was collected by leukapheresis, and PBMCs were isolated by Ficoll-Histopaque density gradient centrifugation and then cryopreserved in liquid nitrogen vapor phase. Analytical flow cytometry was used to check the purity and quantity of every magnetically sorted T cell population. From each sorted fraction, genomic DNA was isolated and quantified by UV absorbance on a Nanodrop 2000c. Results and caveats for the whole study, not just this receptor: Sharing across a few donors was observed for about 5% of naive CD4, over 3% of naive CD8, roughly 2.4% of memory CD4, and less than 0.45% of memory CD8 clonotypes. Compared with non-shared clonotypes, clonotypes shared by all four sorted-subset donors had higher generation probabilities. Sampling was restricted to blood, and TCR repertoires in tissue are likely to differ from TCR repertoires in blood. Even with the large sequencing depth, rarefaction of the sorted-subset datasets indicated that sequencing was incomplete. The small number of donors limited the genetic and exposure-history diversity represented. Pairwise subsampling indicated that sequencing depth was expected to affect the degree of clonotype sharing among donors. Naive subsets generally had larger estimated clonotype richness than memory subsets.

Turning to this clone: This clone's antigen is unknown. Base quality data are lacking; no much larger clone is found one base away.

The germline V gene sets CDR1 to ENHRY and CDR2 to SYGVKD. Counted from cysteine to phenylalanine, this CDR3 has 22 amino acids. The entry retains the CDR3 DNA only, 66 bases that are in frame from base 1. Cut back by 0 bases and 5 bases, the V and J ends lie 34 bases apart. The rearrangement joined TRBV10-3 to TRBJ1-2; a tentative D call is TRBD1 (5 bases match). This TCR came from a man younger than 35 in good health. Some clones in this sample may be carry-over from other donors' samples. Material for sequencing was naive CD8+ T cells from PBMCs. This specimen's cell subset or site label, interpreted: CD45RA+CCR7+. The nucleotides read TGTGCCATCAGTGAGTCCGTCGCATCCCGGGACTCGCTGGTGGGAGGAATATATGGCTACACCTTC. The resulting protein is CAISESVASRDSLVGGIYGYTF.